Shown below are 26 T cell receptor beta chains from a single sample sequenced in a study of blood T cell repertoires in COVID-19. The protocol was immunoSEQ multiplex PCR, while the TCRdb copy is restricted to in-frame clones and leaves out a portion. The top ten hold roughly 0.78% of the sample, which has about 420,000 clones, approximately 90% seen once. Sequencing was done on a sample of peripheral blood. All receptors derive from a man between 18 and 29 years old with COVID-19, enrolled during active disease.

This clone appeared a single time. The DNA of the CDR3 is TGTGCCAGTAGTATAGCGGGACAGGGGGCGCGCGCTTTCTTT. Residues: CASSIAGQGARAFF. The chain recombines TRBV19 with TRBJ1-1; 12 positions match TRBD1. CDR1 is LNHDA, CDR2 SQIVND, per germline (reference sequence). After removal of 1 base from V and 11 bases from J, the junction contained 5 bases not matched to a gene. This CDR3 comprises 14 residues.

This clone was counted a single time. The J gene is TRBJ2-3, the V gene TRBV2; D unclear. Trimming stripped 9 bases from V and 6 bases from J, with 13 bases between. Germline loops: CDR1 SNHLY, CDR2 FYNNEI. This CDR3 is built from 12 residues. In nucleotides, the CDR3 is TGTGCCAGTCGGTATGAGGCGGATACGCAGTATTTT. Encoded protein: CASRYEADTQYF.

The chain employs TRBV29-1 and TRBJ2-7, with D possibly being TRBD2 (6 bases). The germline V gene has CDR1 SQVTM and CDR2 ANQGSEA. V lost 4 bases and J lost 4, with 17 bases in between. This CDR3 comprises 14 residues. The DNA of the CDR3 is TGCAGCGTTGGTGTAGGAGGGAGAGGGTACGAGCAGTACTTC. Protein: CSVGVGGRGYEQYF.

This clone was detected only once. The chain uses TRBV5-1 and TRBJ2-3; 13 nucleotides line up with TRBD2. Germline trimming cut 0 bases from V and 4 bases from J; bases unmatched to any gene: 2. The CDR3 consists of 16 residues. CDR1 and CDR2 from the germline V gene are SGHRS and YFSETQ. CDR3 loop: CASSLGTSGRADTQYF. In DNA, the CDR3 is TGCGCCAGCAGCTTGGGGACTAGCGGGAGAGCAGATACGCAGTATTTT.

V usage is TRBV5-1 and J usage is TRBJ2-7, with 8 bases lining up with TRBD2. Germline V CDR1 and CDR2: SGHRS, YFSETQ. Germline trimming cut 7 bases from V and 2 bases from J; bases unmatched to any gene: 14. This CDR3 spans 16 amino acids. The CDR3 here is CASREGGGLKTYEQYF. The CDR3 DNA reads TGCGCCAGCCGTGAGGGCGGGGGGCTCAAGACCTACGAGCAGTACTTC.

CDR3 DNA: TGTGCCAGCAGCCAGAACACGGACATATACTACGAGCAGTACTTC. Translated, it gives CASSQNTDIYYEQYF. The chain uses TRBV5-5 and TRBJ2-7; maybe TRBD1 (5 bases). Between the trimmed V and J ends, which lost 4 bases and 3 bases, there was a span of 17 bases. The CDR3 contains 15 residues. Germline CDR1 SGHKS, CDR2 YYEKEE (reference sequence).

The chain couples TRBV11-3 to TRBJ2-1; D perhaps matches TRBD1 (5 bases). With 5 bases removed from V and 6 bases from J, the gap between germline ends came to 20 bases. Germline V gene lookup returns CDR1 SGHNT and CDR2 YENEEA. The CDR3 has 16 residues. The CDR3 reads CASSRGENRGVNEQFF. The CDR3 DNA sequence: TGTGCCAGCAGCCGAGGAGAGAATAGGGGTGTCAATGAGCAGTTCTTC.

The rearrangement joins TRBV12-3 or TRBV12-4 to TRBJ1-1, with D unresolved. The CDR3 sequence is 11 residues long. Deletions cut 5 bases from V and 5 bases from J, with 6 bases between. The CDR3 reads CASSPRTEAFF. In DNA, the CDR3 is TGTGCCAGCAGTCCCAGGACTGAAGCTTTCTTT.

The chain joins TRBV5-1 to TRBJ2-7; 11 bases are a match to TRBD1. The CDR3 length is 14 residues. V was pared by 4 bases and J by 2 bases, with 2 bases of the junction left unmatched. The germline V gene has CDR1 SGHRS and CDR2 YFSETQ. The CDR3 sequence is CASSPDRGPYEQYF. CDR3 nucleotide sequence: TGCGCCAGCAGCCCGGACAGGGGGCCCTACGAGCAGTACTTC.

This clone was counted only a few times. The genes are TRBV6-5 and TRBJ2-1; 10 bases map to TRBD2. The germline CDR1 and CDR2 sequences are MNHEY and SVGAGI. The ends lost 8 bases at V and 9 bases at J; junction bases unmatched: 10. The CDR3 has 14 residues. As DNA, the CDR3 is TGTGCCAGCTGGCGGTCTAGCGGGGGCCTTGAGCAGTTCTTC. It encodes CASWRSSGGLEQFF.

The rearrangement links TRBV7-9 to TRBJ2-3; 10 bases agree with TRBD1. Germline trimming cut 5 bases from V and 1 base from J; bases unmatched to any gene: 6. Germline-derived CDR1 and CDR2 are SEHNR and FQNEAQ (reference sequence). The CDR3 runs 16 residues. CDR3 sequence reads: CASSAAGTGGTDTQYF. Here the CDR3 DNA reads TGTGCCAGCAGCGCAGCCGGGACAGGGGGCACAGATACGCAGTATTTT.

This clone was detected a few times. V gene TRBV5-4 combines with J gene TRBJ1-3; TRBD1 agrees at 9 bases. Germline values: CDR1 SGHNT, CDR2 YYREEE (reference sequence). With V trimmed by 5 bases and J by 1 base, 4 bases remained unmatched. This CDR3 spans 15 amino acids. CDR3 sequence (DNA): TGTGCCAGCAGTGCCGGGACAGGGTCTGGAAACACCATATATTTT. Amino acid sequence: CASSAGTGSGNTIYF.

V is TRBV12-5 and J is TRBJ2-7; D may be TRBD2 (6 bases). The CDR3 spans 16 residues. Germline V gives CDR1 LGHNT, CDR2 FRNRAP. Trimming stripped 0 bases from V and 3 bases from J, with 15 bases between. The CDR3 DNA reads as TGTGCTAGTGGTTTGGTAGTAGGGCTAGCGAGCTACGAGCAGTACTTC. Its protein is CASGLVVGLASYEQYF.

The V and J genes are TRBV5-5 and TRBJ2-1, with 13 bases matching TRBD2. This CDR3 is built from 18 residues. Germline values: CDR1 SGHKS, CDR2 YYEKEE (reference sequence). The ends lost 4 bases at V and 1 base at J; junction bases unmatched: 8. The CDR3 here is CASSAGLAGVGSYNEQFF. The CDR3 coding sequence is TGTGCCAGCAGCGCAGGACTAGCGGGAGTTGGATCCTACAATGAGCAGTTCTTC.

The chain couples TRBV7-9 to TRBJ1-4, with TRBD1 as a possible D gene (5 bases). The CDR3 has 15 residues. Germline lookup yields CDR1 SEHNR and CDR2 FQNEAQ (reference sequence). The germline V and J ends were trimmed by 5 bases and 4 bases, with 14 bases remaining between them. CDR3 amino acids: CASSPMGLFNEKLFF. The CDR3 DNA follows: TGTGCCAGCAGCCCCATGGGACTTTTTAATGAAAAACTGTTTTTT.

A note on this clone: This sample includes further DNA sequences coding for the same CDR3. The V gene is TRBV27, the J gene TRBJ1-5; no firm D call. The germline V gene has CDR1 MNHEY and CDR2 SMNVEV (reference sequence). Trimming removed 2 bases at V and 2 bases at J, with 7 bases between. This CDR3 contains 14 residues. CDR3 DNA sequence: TGTGCCAGCAGTTTAAGTGGAGGCAATCAGCCCCAGCATTTT. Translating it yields CASSLSGGNQPQHF.

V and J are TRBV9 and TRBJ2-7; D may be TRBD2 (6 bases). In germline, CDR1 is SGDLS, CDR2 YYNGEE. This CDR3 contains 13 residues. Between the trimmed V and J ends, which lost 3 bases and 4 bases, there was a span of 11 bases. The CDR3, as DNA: TGTGCCAGCAGCGCCCGACTAGGTTACGAGCAGTACTTC. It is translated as CASSARLGYEQYF.

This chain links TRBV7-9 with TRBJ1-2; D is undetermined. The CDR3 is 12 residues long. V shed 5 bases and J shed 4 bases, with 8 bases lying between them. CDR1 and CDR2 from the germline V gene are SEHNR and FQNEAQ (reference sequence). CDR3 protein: CASSIKSYGYTF. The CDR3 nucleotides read TGTGCCAGCAGCATTAAGAGCTATGGCTACACCTTC.

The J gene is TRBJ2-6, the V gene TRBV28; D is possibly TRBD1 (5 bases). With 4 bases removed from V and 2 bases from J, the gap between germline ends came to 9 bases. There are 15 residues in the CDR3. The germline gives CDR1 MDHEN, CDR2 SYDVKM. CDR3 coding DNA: TGTGCCAGCAGTTCAGGGTCGGCTGGGGCCAACGTCCTGACTTTC. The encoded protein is CASSSGSAGANVLTF. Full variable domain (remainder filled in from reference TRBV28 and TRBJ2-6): DVKVTQSSRYLVKRTGEKVFLECVQDMDHENMFWYRQDPGLGLRLIYFSYDVKMKEKGDIPEGYSVSREKKERFSLILESASTNQTSMYLCASSSGSAGANVLTFGAGSRLTVL.

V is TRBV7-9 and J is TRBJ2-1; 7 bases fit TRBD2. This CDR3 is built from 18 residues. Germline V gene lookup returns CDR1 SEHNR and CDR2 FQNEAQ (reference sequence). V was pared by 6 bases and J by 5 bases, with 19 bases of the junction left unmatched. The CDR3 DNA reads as TGTGCCAGCAGGCGAAATCTAGCGGAACAAGGAAAGAACAATGAGCAGTTCTTC. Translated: CASRRNLAEQGKNNEQFF.

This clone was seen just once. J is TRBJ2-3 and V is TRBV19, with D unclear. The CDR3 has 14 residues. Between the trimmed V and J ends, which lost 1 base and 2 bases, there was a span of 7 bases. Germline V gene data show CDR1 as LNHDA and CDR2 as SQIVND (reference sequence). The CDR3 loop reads CASSIVSFTDTQYF. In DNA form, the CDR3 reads TGTGCCAGTAGTATAGTTTCTTTCACAGATACGCAGTATTTT. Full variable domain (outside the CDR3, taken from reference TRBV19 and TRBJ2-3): DGGITQSPKYLFRKEGQNVTLSCEQNLNHDAMYWYRQDPGQGLRLIYYSQIVNDFQKGDIAEGYSVSREKKESFPLTVTSAQKNPTAFYLCASSIVSFTDTQYFGPGTRLTVL.

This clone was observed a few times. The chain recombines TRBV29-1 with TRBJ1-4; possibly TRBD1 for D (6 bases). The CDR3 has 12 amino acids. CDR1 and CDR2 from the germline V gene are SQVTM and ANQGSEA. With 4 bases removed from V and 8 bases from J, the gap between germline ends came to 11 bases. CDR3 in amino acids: CSVGEGVEKLFF. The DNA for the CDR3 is TGCAGCGTTGGCGAGGGGGTGGAAAAACTGTTTTTT.

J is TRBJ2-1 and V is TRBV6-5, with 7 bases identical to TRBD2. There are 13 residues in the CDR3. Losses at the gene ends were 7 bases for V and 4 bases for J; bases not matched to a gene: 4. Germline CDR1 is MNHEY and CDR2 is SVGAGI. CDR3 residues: CASTPGGYNEQFF. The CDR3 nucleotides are TGTGCCAGCACCCCCGGGGGGTACAATGAGCAGTTCTTC.

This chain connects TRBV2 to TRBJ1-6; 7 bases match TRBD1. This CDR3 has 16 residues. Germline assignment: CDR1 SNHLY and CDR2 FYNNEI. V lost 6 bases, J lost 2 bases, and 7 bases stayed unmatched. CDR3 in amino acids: CASRTGIFPYNSPLHF. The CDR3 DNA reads TGTGCCAGCAGGACAGGGATTTTTCCCTATAATTCACCCCTCCACTTT.

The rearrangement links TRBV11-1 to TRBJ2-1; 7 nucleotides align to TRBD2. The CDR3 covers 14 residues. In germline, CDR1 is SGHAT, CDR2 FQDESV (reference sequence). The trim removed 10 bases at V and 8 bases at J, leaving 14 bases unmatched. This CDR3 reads CATNDGLGVDEQFF. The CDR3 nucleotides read TGTGCCACTAACGACGGACTAGGGGTTGATGAGCAGTTCTTC.

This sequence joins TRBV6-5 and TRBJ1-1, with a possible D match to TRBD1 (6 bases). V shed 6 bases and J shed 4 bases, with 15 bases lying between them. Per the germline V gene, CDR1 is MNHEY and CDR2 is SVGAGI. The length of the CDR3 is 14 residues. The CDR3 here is CASRDGAGATEAFF. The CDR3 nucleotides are TGTGCCAGCAGGGACGGGGCAGGGGCCACTGAAGCTTTCTTT.